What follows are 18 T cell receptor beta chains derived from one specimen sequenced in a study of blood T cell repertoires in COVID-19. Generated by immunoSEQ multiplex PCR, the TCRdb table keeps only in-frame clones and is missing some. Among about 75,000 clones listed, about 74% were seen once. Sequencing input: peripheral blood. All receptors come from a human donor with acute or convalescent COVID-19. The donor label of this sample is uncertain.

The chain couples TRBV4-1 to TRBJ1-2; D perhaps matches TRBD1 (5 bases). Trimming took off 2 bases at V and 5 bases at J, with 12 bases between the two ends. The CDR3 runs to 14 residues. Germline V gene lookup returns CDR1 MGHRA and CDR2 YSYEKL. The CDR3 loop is CASSQSQGLYGYTF. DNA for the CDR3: TGCGCCAGCAGCCAATCGCAGGGATTGTATGGCTACACCTTC.

The chain's CDR3 is CASSYSNPGSSYEQYF. CDR3 sequence (DNA): TGTGCCAGCAGTTACTCGAATCCCGGTAGCTCCTACGAGCAGTACTTC. The chain joins TRBV6-6 to TRBJ2-7; D ambiguous. Germline V gene sequence: CDR1 MNHNY, CDR2 SVGAGI (reference sequence). Trimming removed 0 bases from V and 0 bases from J, with 12 bases in between. The CDR3 runs to 16 residues.

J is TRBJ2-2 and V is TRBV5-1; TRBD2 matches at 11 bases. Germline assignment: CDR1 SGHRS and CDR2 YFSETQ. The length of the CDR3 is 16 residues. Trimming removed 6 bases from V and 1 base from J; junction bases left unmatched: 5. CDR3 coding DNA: TGCGCCAGCAATATTCTAGCGGGGGGGAACACCGGGGAGCTGTTTTTT. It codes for CASNILAGGNTGELFF.

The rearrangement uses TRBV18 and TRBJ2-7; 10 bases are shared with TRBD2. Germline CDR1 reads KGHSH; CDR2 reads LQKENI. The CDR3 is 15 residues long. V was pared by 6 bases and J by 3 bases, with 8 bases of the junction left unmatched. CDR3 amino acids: CASSPTSGLIYEQYF. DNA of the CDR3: TGTGCCAGCTCGCCGACTAGCGGGCTTATCTACGAGCAGTACTTC.

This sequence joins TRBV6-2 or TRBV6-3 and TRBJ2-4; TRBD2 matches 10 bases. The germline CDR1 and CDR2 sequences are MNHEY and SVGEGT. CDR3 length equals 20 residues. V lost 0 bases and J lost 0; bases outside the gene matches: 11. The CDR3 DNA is TGTGCCAGCAGTTACTCGATGGGACTAGCGACCCTCCTAGCCAAAAACATTCAGTACTTC. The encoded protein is CASSYSMGLATLLAKNIQYF.

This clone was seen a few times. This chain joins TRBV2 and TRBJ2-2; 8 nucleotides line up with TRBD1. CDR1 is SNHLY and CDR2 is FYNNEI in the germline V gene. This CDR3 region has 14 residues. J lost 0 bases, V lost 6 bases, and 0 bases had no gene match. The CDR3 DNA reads TGTGCCAGCAGGGGACAGGCGAACACCGGGGAGCTGTTTTTT. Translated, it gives CASRGQANTGELFF. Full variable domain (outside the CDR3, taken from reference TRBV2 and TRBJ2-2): EPEVTQTPSHQVTQMGQEVILRCVPISNHLYFYWYRQILGQKVEFLVSFYNNEISEKSEIFDDQFSVERPDGSNFTLKIRSTKLEDSAMYFCASRGQANTGELFFGEGSRLTVL.

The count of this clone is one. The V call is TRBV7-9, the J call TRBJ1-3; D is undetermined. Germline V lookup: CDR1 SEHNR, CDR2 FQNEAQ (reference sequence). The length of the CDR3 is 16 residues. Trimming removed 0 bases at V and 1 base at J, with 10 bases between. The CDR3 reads CASSLAGRGSGNTIYF. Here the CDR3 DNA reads TGTGCCAGCAGCTTAGCCGGGCGGGGATCTGGAAACACCATATATTTT. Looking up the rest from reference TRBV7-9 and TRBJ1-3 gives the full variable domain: DTGVSQNPRHKITKRGQNVTFRCDPISEHNRLYWYRQTLGQGPEFLTYFQNEAQLEKSRLLSDRFSAERPKGSFSTLEIQRTEQGDSAMYLCASSLAGRGSGNTIYFGEGSWLTVV.

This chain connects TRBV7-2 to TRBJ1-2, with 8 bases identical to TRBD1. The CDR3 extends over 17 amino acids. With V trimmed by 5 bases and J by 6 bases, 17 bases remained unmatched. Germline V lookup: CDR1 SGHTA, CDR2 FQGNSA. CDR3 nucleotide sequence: TGTGCCAGCAGCCCGGCAGGGGGCCGAACAGGGGTGGATGGCTACACCTTC. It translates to CASSPAGGRTGVDGYTF.

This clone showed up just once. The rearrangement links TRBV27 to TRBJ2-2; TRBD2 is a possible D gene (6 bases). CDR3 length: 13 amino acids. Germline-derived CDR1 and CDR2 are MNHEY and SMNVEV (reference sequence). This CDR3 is CASAGFNTGELFF. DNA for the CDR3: TGTGCGTCCGCGGGGTTTAACACCGGGGAGCTGTTTTTT.

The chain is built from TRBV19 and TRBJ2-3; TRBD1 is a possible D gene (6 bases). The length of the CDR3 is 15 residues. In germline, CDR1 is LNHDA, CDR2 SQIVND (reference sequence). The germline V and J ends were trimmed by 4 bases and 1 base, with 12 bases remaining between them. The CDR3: CASSKGVRGTDTQYF. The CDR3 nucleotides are TGTGCCAGTAGTAAGGGGGTCCGAGGCACAGATACGCAGTATTTT.

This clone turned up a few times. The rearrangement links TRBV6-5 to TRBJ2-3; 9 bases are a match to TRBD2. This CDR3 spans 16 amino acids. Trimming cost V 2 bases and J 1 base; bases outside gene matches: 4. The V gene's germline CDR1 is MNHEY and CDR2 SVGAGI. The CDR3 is CASSYGSGSGTDTQYF. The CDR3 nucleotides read TGTGCCAGCAGTTACGGTAGCGGGAGCGGCACAGATACGCAGTATTTT.

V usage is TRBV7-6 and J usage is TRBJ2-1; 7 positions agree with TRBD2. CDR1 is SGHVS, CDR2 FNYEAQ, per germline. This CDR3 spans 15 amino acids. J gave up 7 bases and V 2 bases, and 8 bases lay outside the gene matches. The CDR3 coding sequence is TGTGCCAGCAGCTTACGAGGGAGGGGTTGGAATGAGCAGTTCTTC. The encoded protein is CASSLRGRGWNEQFF.

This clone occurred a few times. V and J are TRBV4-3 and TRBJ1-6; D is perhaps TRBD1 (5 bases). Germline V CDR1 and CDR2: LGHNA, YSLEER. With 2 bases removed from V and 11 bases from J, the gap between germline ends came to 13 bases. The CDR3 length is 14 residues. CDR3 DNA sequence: TGCGCCAGCAGCCAAATTTCAGGGCGAGCACCCCTCCACTTT. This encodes CASSQISGRAPLHF.

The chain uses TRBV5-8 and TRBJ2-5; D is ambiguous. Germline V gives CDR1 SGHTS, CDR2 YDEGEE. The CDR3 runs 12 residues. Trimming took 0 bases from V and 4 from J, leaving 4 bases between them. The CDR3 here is CASSLVRETQYF. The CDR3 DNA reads TGTGCCAGCAGCTTGGTGAGAGAGACCCAGTACTTC.

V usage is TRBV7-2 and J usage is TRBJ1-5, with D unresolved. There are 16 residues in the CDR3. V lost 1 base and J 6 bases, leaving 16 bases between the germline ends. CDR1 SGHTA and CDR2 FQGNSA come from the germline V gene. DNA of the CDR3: TGTGCCAGCAGCTTAGGGCCTCCGCAGGCCCGTCAGCCCCAGCATTTT. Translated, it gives CASSLGPPQARQPQHF.

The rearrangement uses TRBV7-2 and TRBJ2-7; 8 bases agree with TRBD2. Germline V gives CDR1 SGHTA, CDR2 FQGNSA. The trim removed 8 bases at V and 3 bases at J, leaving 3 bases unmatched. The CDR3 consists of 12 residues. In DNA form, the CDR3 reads TGTGCCAGCGAGCGGGAGAACTACGAGCAGTACTTC. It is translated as CASERENYEQYF.

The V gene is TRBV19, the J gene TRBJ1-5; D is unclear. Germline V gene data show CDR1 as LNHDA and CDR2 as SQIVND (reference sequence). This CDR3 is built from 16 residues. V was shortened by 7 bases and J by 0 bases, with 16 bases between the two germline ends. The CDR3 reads CASTTGRSASNQPQHF. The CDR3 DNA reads TGTGCCAGTACCACGGGTAGGTCAGCTAGCAATCAGCCCCAGCATTTT.

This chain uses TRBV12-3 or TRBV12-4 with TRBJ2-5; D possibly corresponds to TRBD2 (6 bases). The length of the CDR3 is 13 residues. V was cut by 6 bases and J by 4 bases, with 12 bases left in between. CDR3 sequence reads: CASRGEVGETQYF. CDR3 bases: TGTGCCAGCAGGGGGGAGGTTGGAGAGACCCAGTACTTC.